Listed below are T cell receptor beta chains from one sample, sequenced in a study of blood T cell repertoires in COVID-19. The data were produced by immunoSEQ multiplex PCR, yet TCRdb's version contains in-frame clones alone and is incomplete. Among around 80,000 clones listed, roughly four fifths were seen once. The specimen was peripheral blood. These receptors were obtained from a human donor in a cohort sampled during active COVID-19. CDR3s include the opening cysteine and the closing phenylalanine or tryptophan. Fields, in order: J gene, V gene, clone size, D gene, CDR3 DNA, CDR3 protein. The D gene is left open where the match is weak. A clone size is listed for some rows: how often the clone was seen (once, few, many), or a class if it is expanded.

TRBJ1-4 | TRBV18 | - | TRBD1 | TGTGCCAGCTCACCGGGACAGGGGGAATCTAATGAAAAACTGTTTTTT | CASSPGQGESNEKLFF
TRBJ2-3 | TRBV11-2 | few | TRBD2 | TGTGCCAGCAGCTTAGGAAGGGGAGCGGGAGTTGCAACAGATACGCAGTATTTT | CASSLGRGAGVATDTQYF
TRBJ2-1 | TRBV2 | few | TRBD1 | TGTGCCAGCAGTGAAGGGACAGGGTCCAATGAGCAGTTCTTC | CASSEGTGSNEQFF
TRBJ1-1 | TRBV12-5 | - | - | TGTGCTAGTGGTTTGGTGACGGCTAGTAACACTGAAGCTTTCTTT | CASGLVTASNTEAFF
TRBJ1-2 | TRBV5-6 | - | TRBD1 | TGTGCCAGCAGCTTAGGACAGGGAGGGACTAACTATGGCTACACCTTC | CASSLGQGGTNYGYTF
TRBJ1-1 | TRBV5-1 | - | - | TGCGCCAGCAGCTTCGGGAACACTGAAGCTTTCTTT | CASSFGNTEAFF
TRBJ2-7 | TRBV5-1 | once | - | TGCGCCAGCAGCTTGGACCCCCGCGGAGGGAGGTACGAGCAGTACTTC | CASSLDPRGGRYEQYF
TRBJ1-1 | TRBV5-1 | - | - | TGCGCCAGCAGCTTGCGCCCGCGAACTGAAGCTTTCTTT | CASSLRPRTEAFF
TRBJ2-5 | TRBV28 | once | TRBD2 | TGTGCCAGCAGTTTCAATCCAGGGAGCGGGAGCCCCGAGACCCAGTACTTC | CASSFNPGSGSPETQYF
TRBJ1-2 | TRBV5-1 | - | - | TGCGCCAGCAGCTTTATGACGGAGACTAACTATGGCTACACCTTC | CASSFMTETNYGYTF
TRBJ2-7 | TRBV5-5 | few | TRBD2 | TGTGCCAGCAGCTGGAGTTTAGCGGGAGGCTACGAGCAGTACTTC | CASSWSLAGGYEQYF
TRBJ2-3 | TRBV7-2 | - | TRBD2 | TGTGCCAGCAGCTTGGACCTAGCGGGGGGGGCAGATACGCAGTATTTT | CASSLDLAGGADTQYF
TRBJ2-5 | TRBV5-4 | - | TRBD2 | TGTGCCAGCAGCTTGGCCGTAGCGGGAGGGGAGACCCAGTACTTC | CASSLAVAGGETQYF
TRBJ2-7 | TRBV27 | - | TRBD2 | TGTGCCAGCAGTGAATTTCTAGCGGGGGGCCCCTACGAGCAGTACTTC | CASSEFLAGGPYEQYF
TRBJ2-1 | TRBV5-1 | - | TRBD2 | TGCGCCAGCAGCTTCCCTCGGACTAGCTACAATGAGCAGTTCTTC | CASSFPRTSYNEQFF
TRBJ1-5 | TRBV11-2 | - | - | TGTGCCAGCAGCTTCGGCAGCGGTCAGCCCCAGCATTTT | CASSFGSGQPQHF